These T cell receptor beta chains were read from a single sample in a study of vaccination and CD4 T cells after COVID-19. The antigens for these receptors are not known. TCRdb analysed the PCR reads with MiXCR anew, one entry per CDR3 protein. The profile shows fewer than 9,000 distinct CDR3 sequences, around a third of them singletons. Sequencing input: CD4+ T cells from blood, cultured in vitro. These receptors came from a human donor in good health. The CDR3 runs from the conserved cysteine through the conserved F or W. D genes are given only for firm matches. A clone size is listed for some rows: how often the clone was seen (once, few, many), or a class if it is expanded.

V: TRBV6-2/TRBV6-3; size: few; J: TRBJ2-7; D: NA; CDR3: CASLSRTYEQYF; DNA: TGTGCCAGCCTCAGCCGAACCTACGAGCAGTACTTC
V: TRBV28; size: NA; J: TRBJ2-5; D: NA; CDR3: CASSLGVETQYF; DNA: TGTGCCAGCAGTTTAGGTGTGGAGACCCAGTACTTC
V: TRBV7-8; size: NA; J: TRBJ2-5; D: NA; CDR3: CVSSLNDRETQYF; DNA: TGTGTCAGCAGCTTAAATGACCGGGAGACCCAGTACTTC
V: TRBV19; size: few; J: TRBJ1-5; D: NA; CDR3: CASSMVRSVNQPQHF; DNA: TGTGCCAGTAGTATGGTAAGGTCGGTTAATCAGCCCCAGCATTTT
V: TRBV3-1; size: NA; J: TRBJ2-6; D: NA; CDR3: CASSQRRDELRSGANVLTF; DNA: TGTGCCAGCAGCCAACGTCGGGATGAGCTTCGCTCTGGGGCCAACGTCCTGACTTTC
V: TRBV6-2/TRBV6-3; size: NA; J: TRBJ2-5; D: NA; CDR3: CASSPRQEQETQYF; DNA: TGTGCCAGCAGCCCACGACAGGAGCAAGAGACCCAGTACTTC
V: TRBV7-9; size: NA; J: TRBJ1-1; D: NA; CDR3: CASSSIIWDGNTEAFF; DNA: TGTGCCAGCAGCTCTATTATTTGGGATGGGAACACTGAAGCTTTCTTT
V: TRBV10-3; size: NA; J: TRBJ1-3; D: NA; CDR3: CAISALLESGNTIYF; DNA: TGTGCCATCAGTGCTCTGCTCGAGTCTGGAAACACCATATATTTT
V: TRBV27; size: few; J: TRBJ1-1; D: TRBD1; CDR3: CASSSHRGGTEAFF; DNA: TGTGCCAGCAGTTCCCACAGGGGTGGCACTGAAGCTTTCTTT
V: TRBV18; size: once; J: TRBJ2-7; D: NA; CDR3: CASSPGGSTYEQYF; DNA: TGTGCCAGCTCACCAGGGGGTTCTACCTACGAGCAGTACTTC
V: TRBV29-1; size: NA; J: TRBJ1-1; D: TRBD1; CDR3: CSVEGGRGITEAFF; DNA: TGCAGCGTTGAGGGGGGCAGGGGGATCACTGAAGCTTTCTTT
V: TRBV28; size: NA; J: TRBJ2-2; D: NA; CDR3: CASSSQGGGKTGELFF; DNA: TGTGCCAGCAGTTCCCAGGGAGGGGGCAAAACCGGGGAGCTGTTTTTT
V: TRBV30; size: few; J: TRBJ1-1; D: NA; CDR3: CAWSVNRRDQAFF; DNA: TGTGCCTGGAGTGTCAACAGGAGGGACCAAGCTTTCTTT
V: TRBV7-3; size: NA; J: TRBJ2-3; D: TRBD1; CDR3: CASSPGGGPTDTQYF; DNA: TGTGCCAGCAGCCCAGGGGGCGGGCCCACAGATACGCAGTATTTT
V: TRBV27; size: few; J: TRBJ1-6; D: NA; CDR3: CASRTGGNSPLHF; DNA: TGTGCCAGCAGGACAGGAGGAAATTCACCCCTCCACTTT
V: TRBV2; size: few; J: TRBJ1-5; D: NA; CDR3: CASSELGAGNQPQHF; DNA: TGTGCCAGCAGTGAATTGGGCGCCGGCAATCAGCCCCAGCATTTT
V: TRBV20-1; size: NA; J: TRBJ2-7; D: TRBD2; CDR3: CSAIAGGPGGEQYF; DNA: TGCAGTGCTATAGCGGGAGGGCCGGGGGGCGAGCAGTACTTC
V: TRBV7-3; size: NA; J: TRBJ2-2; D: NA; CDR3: CASSLKPSLGSGELFF; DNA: TGTGCCAGCAGCTTAAAGCCCTCCCTTGGGTCCGGGGAGCTGTTTTTT
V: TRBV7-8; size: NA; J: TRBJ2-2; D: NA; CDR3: CASSLDSYTGELFF; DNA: TGTGCCAGCAGCTTAGACAGCTACACCGGGGAGCTGTTTTTT
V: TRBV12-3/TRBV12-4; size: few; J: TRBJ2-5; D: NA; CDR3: CASRGVETIPETQYF; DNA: TGTGCCAGCAGAGGAGTTGAGACCATTCCGGAGACCCAGTACTTC
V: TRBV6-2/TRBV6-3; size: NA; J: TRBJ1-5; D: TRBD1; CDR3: CASSYGTGLRNQPQHF; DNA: TGTGCCAGCAGTTACGGGACAGGGTTGCGCAATCAGCCCCAGCATTTT
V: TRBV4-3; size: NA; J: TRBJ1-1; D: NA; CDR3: CASSQLISGEAFF; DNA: TGCGCCAGCAGCCAACTTATCTCAGGTGAAGCTTTCTTT